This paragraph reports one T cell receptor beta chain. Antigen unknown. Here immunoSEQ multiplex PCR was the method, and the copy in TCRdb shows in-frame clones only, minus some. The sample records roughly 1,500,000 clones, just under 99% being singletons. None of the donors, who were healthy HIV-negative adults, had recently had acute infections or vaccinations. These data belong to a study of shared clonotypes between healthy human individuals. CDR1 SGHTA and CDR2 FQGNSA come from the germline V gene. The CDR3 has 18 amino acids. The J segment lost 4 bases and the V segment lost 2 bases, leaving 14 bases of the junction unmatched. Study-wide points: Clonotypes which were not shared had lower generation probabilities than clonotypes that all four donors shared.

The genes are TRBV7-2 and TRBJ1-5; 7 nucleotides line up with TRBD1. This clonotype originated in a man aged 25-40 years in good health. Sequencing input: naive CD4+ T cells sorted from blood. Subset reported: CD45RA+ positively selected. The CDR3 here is CASSLTMPWGQINQPQHF. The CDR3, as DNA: TGTGCCAGCAGCTTAACGATGCCCTGGGGACAGATAAATCAGCCCCAGCATTTT.